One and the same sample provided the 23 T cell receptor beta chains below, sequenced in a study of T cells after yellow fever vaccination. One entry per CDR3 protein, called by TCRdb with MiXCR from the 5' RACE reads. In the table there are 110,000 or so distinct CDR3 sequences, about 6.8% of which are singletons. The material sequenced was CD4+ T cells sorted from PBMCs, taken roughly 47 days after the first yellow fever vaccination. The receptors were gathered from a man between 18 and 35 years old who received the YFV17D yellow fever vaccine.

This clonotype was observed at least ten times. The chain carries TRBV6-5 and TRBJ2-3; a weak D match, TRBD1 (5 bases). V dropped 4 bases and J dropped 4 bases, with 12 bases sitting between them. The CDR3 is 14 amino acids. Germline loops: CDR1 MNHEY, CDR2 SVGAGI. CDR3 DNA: TGTGCCAGCAGTTGGGCAGGGCGCCCAGATACGCAGTATTTT. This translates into CASSWAGRPDTQYF.

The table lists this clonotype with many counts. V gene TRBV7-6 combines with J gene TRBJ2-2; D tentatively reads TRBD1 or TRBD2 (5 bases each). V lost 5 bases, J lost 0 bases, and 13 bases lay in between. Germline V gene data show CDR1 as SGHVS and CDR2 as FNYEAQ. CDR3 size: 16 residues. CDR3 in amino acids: CASSPGSGTNTGELFF. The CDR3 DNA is TGTGCCAGCAGCCCAGGGTCGGGGACGAACACCGGGGAGCTGTTTTTT.

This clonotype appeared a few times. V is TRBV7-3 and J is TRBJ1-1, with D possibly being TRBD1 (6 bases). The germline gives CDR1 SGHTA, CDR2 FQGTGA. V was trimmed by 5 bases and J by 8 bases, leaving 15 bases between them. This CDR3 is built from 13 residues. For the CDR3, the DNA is TGTGCCAGCAGCCCTGGGACACCGCGGGAAGCTTTCTTT. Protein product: CASSPGTPREAFF.

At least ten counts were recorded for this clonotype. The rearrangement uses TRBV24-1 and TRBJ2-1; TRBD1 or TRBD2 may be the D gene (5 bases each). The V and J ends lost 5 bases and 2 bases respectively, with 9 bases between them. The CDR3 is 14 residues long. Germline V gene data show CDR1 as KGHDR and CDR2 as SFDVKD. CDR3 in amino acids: CATSAQGPYNEQFF. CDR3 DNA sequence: TGTGCCACCAGTGCCCAGGGACCCTACAATGAGCAGTTCTTC.

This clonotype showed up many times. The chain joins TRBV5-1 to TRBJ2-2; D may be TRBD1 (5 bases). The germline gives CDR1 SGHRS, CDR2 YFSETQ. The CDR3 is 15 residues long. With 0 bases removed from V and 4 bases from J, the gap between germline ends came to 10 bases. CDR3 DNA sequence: TGCGCCAGCAGCTTGGGGGGCTTCGGCACCGGGGAGCTGTTTTTT. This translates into CASSLGGFGTGELFF. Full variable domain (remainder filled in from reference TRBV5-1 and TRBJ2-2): KAGVTQTPRYLIKTRGQQVTLSCSPISGHRSVSWYQQTPGQGLQFLFEYFSETQRNKGNFPGRFSGRQFSNSRSEMNVSTLELGDSALYLCASSLGGFGTGELFFGEGSRLTVL.

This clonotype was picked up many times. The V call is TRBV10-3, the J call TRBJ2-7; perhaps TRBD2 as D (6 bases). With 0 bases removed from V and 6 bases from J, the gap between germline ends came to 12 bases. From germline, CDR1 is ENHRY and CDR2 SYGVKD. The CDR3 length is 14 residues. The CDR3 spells CAISESAGLGEQYV. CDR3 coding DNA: TGTGCCATCAGTGAGTCGGCGGGGTTGGGCGAGCAGTACGTC.

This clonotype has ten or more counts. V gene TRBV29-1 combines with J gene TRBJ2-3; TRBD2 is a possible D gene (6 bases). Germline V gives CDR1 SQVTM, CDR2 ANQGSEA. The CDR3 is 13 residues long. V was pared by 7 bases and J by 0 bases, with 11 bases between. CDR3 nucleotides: TGCAGCGGGGGCGGGGTGAGCACAGATACGCAGTATTTT. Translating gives CSGGGVSTDTQYF.

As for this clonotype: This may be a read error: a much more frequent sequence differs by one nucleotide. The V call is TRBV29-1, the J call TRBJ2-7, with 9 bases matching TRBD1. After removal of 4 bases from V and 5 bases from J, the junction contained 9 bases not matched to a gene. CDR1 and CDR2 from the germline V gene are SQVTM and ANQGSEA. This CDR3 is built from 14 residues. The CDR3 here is CSVGGTGRINEQYF. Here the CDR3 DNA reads TGCAGCGTTGGCGGGACAGGGCGTATAAACGAGCAGTACTTC.

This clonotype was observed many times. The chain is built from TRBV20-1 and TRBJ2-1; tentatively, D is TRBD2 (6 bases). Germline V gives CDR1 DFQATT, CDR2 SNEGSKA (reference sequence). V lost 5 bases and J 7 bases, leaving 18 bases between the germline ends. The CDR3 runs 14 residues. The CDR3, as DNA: TGCAGTGCTCTACGGGACTCCGCGCGGAATGAGCAGTTCTTC. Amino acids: CSALRDSARNEQFF.

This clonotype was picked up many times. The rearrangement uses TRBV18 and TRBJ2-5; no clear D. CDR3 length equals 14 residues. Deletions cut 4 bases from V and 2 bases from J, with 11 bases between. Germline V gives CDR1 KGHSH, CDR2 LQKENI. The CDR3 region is CASSLAGLQETQYF. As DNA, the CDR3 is TGTGCCAGCTCACTGGCAGGTTTACAAGAGACCCAGTACTTC.

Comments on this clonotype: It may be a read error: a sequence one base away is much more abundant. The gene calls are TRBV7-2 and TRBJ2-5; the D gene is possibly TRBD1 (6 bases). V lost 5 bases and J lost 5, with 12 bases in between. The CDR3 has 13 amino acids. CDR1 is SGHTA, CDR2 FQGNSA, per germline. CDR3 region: CASSPGQHETQYF. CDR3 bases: TGTGCCAGCAGCCCCGGACAGCATGAGACCCAGTACTTC.

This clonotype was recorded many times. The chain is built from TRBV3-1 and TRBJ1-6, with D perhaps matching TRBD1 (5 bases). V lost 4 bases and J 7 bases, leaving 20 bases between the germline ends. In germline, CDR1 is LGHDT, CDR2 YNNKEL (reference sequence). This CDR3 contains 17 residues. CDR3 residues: CASSLSPPPGQNSPLHF. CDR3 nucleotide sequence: TGTGCCAGCAGCCTTAGCCCCCCCCCGGGGCAAAATTCACCCCTCCACTTT.

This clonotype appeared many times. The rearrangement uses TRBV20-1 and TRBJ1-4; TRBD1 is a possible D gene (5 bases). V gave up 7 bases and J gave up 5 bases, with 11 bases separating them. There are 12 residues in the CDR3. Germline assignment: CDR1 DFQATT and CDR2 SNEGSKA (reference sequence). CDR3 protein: CSVFRVNEKLFF. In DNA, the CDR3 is TGCAGTGTATTCAGGGTAAATGAAAAACTGTTTTTT.

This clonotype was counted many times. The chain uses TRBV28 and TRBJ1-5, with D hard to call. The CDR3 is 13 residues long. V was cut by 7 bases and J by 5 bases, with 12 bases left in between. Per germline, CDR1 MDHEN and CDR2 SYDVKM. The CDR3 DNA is TGTGCCAGCACGGCCCTTGGGTATCAGCCCCAGCATTTT. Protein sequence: CASTALGYQPQHF.

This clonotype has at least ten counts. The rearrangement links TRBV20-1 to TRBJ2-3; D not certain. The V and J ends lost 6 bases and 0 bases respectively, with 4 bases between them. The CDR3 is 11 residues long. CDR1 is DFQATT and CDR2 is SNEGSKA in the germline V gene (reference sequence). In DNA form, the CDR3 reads TGCAGTGCAGCCAGCACAGATACGCAGTATTTT. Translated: CSAASTDTQYF.

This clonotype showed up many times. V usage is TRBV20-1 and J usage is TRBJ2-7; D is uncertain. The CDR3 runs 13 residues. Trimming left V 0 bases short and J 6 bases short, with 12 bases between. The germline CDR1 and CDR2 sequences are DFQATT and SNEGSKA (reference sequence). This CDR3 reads CSAREHKTGEQYF. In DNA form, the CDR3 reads TGCAGTGCTAGAGAACATAAGACGGGCGAGCAGTACTTC.

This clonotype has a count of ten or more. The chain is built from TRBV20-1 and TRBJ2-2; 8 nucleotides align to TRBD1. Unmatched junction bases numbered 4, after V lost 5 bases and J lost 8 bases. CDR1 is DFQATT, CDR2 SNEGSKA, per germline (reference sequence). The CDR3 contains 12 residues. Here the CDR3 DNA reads TGCAGTGCTTTCCAGGGGGCAGGGGAGCTGTTTTTT. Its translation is CSAFQGAGELFF.

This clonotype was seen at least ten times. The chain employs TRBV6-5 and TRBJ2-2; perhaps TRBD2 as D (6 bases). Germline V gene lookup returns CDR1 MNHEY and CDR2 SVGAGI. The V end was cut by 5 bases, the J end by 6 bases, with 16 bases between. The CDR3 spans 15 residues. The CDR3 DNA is TGTGCCAGCAGTACCTCAACGGGCGGGGCCGGGGAGCTGTTTTTT. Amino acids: CASSTSTGGAGELFF.

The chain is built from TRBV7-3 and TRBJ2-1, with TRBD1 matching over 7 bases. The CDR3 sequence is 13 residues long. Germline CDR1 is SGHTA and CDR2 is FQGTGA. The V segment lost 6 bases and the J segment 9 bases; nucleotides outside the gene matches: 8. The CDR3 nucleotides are TGTGCCAGCAGATTACAACAGGGGACTGAGCAGTTCTTC. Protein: CASRLQQGTEQFF.

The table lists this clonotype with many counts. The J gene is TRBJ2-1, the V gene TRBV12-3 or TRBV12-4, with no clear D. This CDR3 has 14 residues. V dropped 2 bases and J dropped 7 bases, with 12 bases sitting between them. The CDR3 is CASSLPPLENEQFF. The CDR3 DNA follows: TGTGCCAGCAGTTTACCCCCCCTCGAGAATGAGCAGTTCTTC.

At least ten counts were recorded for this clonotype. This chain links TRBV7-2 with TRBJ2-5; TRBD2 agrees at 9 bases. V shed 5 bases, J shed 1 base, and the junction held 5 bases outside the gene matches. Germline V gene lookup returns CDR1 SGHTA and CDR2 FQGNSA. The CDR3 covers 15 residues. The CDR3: CASSGVSGGQETQYF. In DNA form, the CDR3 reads TGTGCCAGCAGCGGCGTTAGCGGGGGCCAAGAGACCCAGTACTTC.

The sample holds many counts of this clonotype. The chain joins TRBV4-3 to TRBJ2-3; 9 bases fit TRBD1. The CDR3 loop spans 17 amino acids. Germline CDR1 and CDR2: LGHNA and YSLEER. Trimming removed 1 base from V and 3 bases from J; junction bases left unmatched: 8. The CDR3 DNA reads TGCGCCAGCAGCCAAGCGACGGGACAGGGAGGAACAGATACGCAGTATTTT. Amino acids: CASSQATGQGGTDTQYF.

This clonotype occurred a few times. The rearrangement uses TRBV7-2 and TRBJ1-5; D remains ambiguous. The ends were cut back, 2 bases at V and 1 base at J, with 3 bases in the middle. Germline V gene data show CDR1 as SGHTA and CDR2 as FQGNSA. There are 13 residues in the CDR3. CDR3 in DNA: TGTGCCAGCAGCTTATGGAGCAATCAGCCCCAGCATTTT. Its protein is CASSLWSNQPQHF.